Shown below are 27 T cell receptor beta chains from a single sample sequenced in a study of blood T cell repertoires in COVID-19. Only in-frame clones appear in the TCRdb table, and some are missing; sequencing was by immunoSEQ multiplex PCR. The data hold about 160,000 clones, with around 93% observed a single time. The source material was peripheral blood. These receptors all stem from a woman aged 45 to 65 with acute or convalescent COVID-19.

This clone was detected only once. The chain recombines TRBV4-1 with TRBJ2-2; unclear D gene. The germline V and J ends were trimmed by 5 bases and 2 bases, with 12 bases remaining between them. This CDR3 has 15 residues. Per the germline V gene, CDR1 is MGHRA and CDR2 is YSYEKL. This CDR3 is CASSALGINTGELFF. The DNA for the CDR3 is TGCGCCAGCAGCGCTCTAGGTATTAACACCGGGGAGCTGTTTTTT.

This chain uses TRBV6-5 with TRBJ1-1; TRBD1 might be the D (6 bases). Trimming stripped 7 bases from V and 4 bases from J, with 16 bases between. CDR1 MNHEY and CDR2 SVGAGI come from the germline V gene. The CDR3 is made up of 14 amino acids. The CDR3 DNA follows: TGTGCCAGCACACGGCGAGGGGGTAGCACTGAAGCTTTCTTT. It specifies CASTRRGGSTEAFF.

The chain combines TRBV28 with TRBJ2-1; a possible D gene is TRBD2 (5 bases). The length of the CDR3 is 13 residues. In germline, CDR1 is MDHEN, CDR2 SYDVKM. Trimming pared 3 bases from V and 6 bases from J, leaving 9 bases between. CDR3 protein: CASSLGDSNEQFF. CDR3 coding DNA: TGTGCCAGCAGTTTGGGAGACTCCAATGAGCAGTTCTTC.

The gene calls are TRBV7-9 and TRBJ1-2; no clear D. Germline values: CDR1 SEHNR, CDR2 FQNEAQ (reference sequence). The V end lost 1 base, the J end lost 4 bases, and 10 bases lay between the germline ends. The CDR3 runs 14 residues. CDR3 DNA: TGTGCCAGCAGCTTAGACAGTGGCATCTATGGCTACACCTTC. Its translation is CASSLDSGIYGYTF.

This chain joins TRBV19 and TRBJ2-3; a possible D gene is TRBD2 (6 bases). Between the trimmed V and J ends, which lost 6 bases and 0 bases, there was a span of 16 bases. Germline V gene sequence: CDR1 LNHDA, CDR2 SQIVND (reference sequence). This CDR3 has 16 amino acids. The chain's CDR3 is CASSQLWGTSTDTQYF. Written as DNA, the CDR3 is TGTGCCAGTAGCCAGCTCTGGGGGACTAGCACAGATACGCAGTATTTT.

The chain couples TRBV30 to TRBJ1-1; a possible D gene is TRBD1 (5 bases). The CDR3 extends over 12 amino acids. CDR1 is GTSNPN, CDR2 SVGIG, per germline (reference sequence). V was cut by 2 bases and J by 5 bases, with 9 bases left in between. CDR3 region: CAWSWGGTEAFF. In nucleotides, the CDR3 is TGTGCCTGGAGTTGGGGGGGGACTGAAGCTTTCTTT.

This clone came up a few times. The CDR3 nucleotides are TGTGCCAGCGCCGGAGGGCCGAACACCGGGGAGCTGTTTTTT. Its translation is CASAGGPNTGELFF. The chain links TRBV2 to TRBJ2-2; weak D call: TRBD2 (6 bases). Trimming stripped 8 bases from V and 0 bases from J, with 10 bases between. Germline CDR1 reads SNHLY; CDR2 reads FYNNEI. CDR3 length: 14 amino acids.

The rearrangement uses TRBV19 and TRBJ1-1; D is perhaps TRBD1 (5 bases). V was cut by 0 bases and J by 10 bases, with 15 bases left in between. CDR3 length: 14 amino acids. Germline V gene data show CDR1 as LNHDA and CDR2 as SQIVND (reference sequence). The CDR3 DNA sequence: TGTGCCAGTAGTATAGATGAGCCGGGGACTAGAGCTTTCTTT. This sequence encodes CASSIDEPGTRAFF.

The rearrangement joins TRBV2 to TRBJ1-2; perhaps TRBD1 as D (5 bases). V gave up 7 bases and J gave up 5 bases, with 14 bases separating them. This CDR3 contains 13 residues. Per germline, CDR1 SNHLY and CDR2 FYNNEI. This CDR3 is CASNGGGAYGYTF. The CDR3 DNA is TGTGCCAGCAACGGAGGCGGGGCGTATGGCTACACCTTC.

The V gene is TRBV28, the J gene TRBJ1-5, with D possibly being TRBD1 (6 bases). The germline V gene encodes CDR1 MDHEN and CDR2 SYDVKM. Trimming removed 4 bases from V and 1 base from J, with 14 bases in between. This CDR3 contains 16 residues. The CDR3 region is CASSSQQGRSNQPQHF. DNA of the CDR3: TGTGCCAGCAGTTCCCAACAGGGCAGGAGCAATCAGCCCCAGCATTTT.

The chain recombines TRBV2 with TRBJ2-2, with 9 bases matching TRBD1. The CDR3 totals 15 residues. CDR1 and CDR2 from the germline V gene are SNHLY and FYNNEI. The ends lost 8 bases at V and 7 bases at J; junction bases unmatched: 11. CDR3 DNA sequence: TGTGCCAGCTGCGGACAGGGGCATAACGGCGGGGAGCTGTTTTTT. As protein: CASCGQGHNGGELFF.

The chain employs TRBV30 and TRBJ1-2; D may be TRBD1 (6 bases). Looked up from germline, CDR1 is GTSNPN and CDR2 is SVGIG (reference sequence). Trimming took off 2 bases at V and 11 bases at J, with 18 bases between the two ends. This CDR3 comprises 13 residues. The CDR3 DNA reads as TGTGCCTGGAGTTCTTACAGGGTGGCTAGGTACACCTTC. This codes for CAWSSYRVARYTF.

V and J are TRBV12-3 or TRBV12-4 and TRBJ2-5; D is undetermined. Between the trimmed V and J ends, which lost 4 bases and 4 bases, there was a span of 4 bases. The CDR3 runs to 11 residues. CDR3 protein: CASSSLETQYF. CDR3 DNA sequence: TGTGCCAGCAGTTCCTTAGAGACCCAGTACTTC.

The chain recombines TRBV6-2 or TRBV6-3 with TRBJ1-1, with D possibly TRBD1 on 6 matching bases. This CDR3 is 14 amino acids long. Trimming cost V 4 bases and J 4 bases, with 13 bases left between them. Per germline, CDR1 MNHEY and CDR2 SVGEGT. In DNA, the CDR3 is TGTGCCAGCAGTTGGGCCCTGGGGGCCACTGAAGCTTTCTTT. This encodes CASSWALGATEAFF.

The V gene is TRBV19, the J gene TRBJ1-5, with D possibly matching TRBD1 (6 bases). The CDR3 consists of 18 residues. V was trimmed by 0 bases and J by 7 bases, leaving 22 bases between them. In germline, CDR1 is LNHDA, CDR2 SQIVND (reference sequence). CDR3 amino acids: CASSIDIPRGTPNQPQHF. CDR3 DNA sequence: TGTGCCAGTAGTATAGATATCCCGCGAGGGACACCAAACCAGCCCCAGCATTTT.

The chain recombines TRBV7-2 with TRBJ2-7; possible D gene TRBD2, 6 bases. CDR1 is SGHTA and CDR2 is FQGNSA in the germline V gene. The CDR3 is 16 residues long. The V and J ends lost 0 bases and 5 bases respectively, with 17 bases between them. CDR3 region: CASSLAPGLHGNEQYF. The CDR3 bases are TGTGCCAGCAGCTTAGCCCCGGGACTCCACGGGAACGAGCAGTACTTC.

V usage is TRBV19 and J usage is TRBJ1-1; D is unclear. Trimming took 2 bases from V and 3 from J, leaving 16 bases between them. CDR1 is LNHDA and CDR2 is SQIVND in the germline V gene (reference sequence). The CDR3 loop spans 16 amino acids. CDR3 DNA: TGTGCCAGTAGTATAAGGTCTTGGGTGAGGGACACTGAAGCTTTCTTT. Its protein product is CASSIRSWVRDTEAFF. Combining the CDR3 with reference TRBV19 and TRBJ1-1 gives the whole variable domain DGGITQSPKYLFRKEGQNVTLSCEQNLNHDAMYWYRQDPGQGLRLIYYSQIVNDFQKGDIAEGYSVSREKKESFPLTVTSAQKNPTAFYLCASSIRSWVRDTEAFFGQGTRLTVV.

This chain uses TRBV30 with TRBJ2-2; 14 positions agree with TRBD2. CDR1 GTSNPN and CDR2 SVGIG come from the germline V gene (reference sequence). V was clipped by 1 base and J by 5 bases; unmatched bases: 6. This CDR3 has 17 amino acids. CDR3 DNA: TGTGCCTGGAGTGCCTATCGGACTAGCGGGAGGACCGGGGAGCTGTTTTTT. Translated, it gives CAWSAYRTSGRTGELFF.

The rearrangement uses TRBV6-5 and TRBJ1-2; D uncertain. This CDR3 has 15 residues. CDR1 is MNHEY, CDR2 SVGAGI, per germline. V lost 2 bases to trimming and J lost 0 bases, with 10 bases between them. The CDR3 nucleotides are TGTGCCAGCAGTTACGGGCAGCCCGCTAACTATGGCTACACCTTC. Translation gives CASSYGQPANYGYTF.

The chain carries TRBV9 and TRBJ1-4; possible D gene TRBD1, 5 bases. From germline, CDR1 is SGDLS and CDR2 YYNGEE. V lost 0 bases and J 0 bases, leaving 6 bases between the germline ends. This CDR3 is 15 amino acids long. CDR3 protein: CASSVGGSTNEKLFF. The DNA for the CDR3 is TGTGCCAGCAGCGTAGGGGGCTCAACTAATGAAAAACTGTTTTTT.

Here the CDR3 reads CAISESSPNGEPQHF. The DNA for the CDR3 is TGTGCCATCAGTGAGTCGAGCCCCAACGGGGAGCCCCAGCATTTT. The rearrangement uses TRBV10-3 and TRBJ1-5; D unresolved. V dropped 0 bases and J dropped 8 bases, with 14 bases sitting between them. The germline V gene encodes CDR1 ENHRY and CDR2 SYGVKD. The CDR3 length is 15 residues.

The genes are TRBV4-2 and TRBJ1-4; a weak D match, TRBD1 (6 bases). The germline CDR1 and CDR2 sequences are LGHNA and YNFKEQ. The germline V and J ends were trimmed by 0 bases and 8 bases, with 16 bases remaining between them. This CDR3 comprises 16 residues. For the CDR3, the DNA is TGTGCCAGCAGCCAAGATGGGGGCACGGGGGGGGAAAAACTGTTTTTT. Protein product: CASSQDGGTGGEKLFF.

The chain joins TRBV6-5 to TRBJ2-1; 13 bases agree with TRBD2. The germline gives CDR1 MNHEY, CDR2 SVGAGI. With 6 bases clipped from V and 14 bases from J, the junction kept 13 bases outside the gene matches. The length of the CDR3 is 15 residues. The CDR3 loop is CASSRGTSGESPEFF. CDR3 coding DNA: TGTGCCAGCAGCCGAGGGACTAGCGGGGAGAGCCCGGAGTTCTTC.

The rearrangement uses TRBV27 and TRBJ1-4; D not certain. Germline V gene lookup returns CDR1 MNHEY and CDR2 SMNVEV (reference sequence). CDR3 length equals 14 residues. V was trimmed by 6 bases and J by 8 bases, leaving 16 bases between them. As DNA, the CDR3 is TGTGCCAGCAGCTATTCTCCTAGTGGCGAAAAACTGTTTTTT. The encoded protein is CASSYSPSGEKLFF.

This chain joins TRBV10-3 and TRBJ2-5, with 10 bases aligning to TRBD1. The CDR3 spans 14 residues. CDR1 and CDR2 (germline): ENHRY, SYGVKD. The V gene end was trimmed by 4 bases and the J gene end by 3 bases; junction bases not matched to a gene: 2. The CDR3 reads CAISAGTGEETQYF. CDR3 in DNA: TGTGCCATCAGTGCCGGGACAGGGGAAGAGACCCAGTACTTC.

This sequence joins TRBV10-3 and TRBJ2-1, with 8 bases lining up with TRBD2. This CDR3 spans 14 amino acids. V lost 0 bases and J lost 12; bases outside the gene matches: 7. Germline V gene sequence: CDR1 ENHRY, CDR2 SYGVKD. CDR3 in amino acids: CAISESTGGLGQFF. As DNA, the CDR3 is TGTGCCATCAGTGAGTCGACGGGGGGGTTAGGGCAGTTCTTC.

The rearrangement links TRBV20-1 to TRBJ1-5; D remains unclear. CDR3 length: 13 amino acids. V gave up 3 bases and J gave up 4 bases, with 10 bases separating them. Looked up from germline, CDR1 is DFQATT and CDR2 is SNEGSKA (reference sequence). CDR3 nucleotide sequence: TGCAGTGCTAGTGGAGGGCATAATCAGCCCCAGCATTTT. Amino acids: CSASGGHNQPQHF.